This TCR beta chain appears in the sequencing data of a study of early T cells in non-severe SARS-CoV-2 infection. TCRdb re-called the 5' RACE reads with MiXCR, one entry per CDR3 protein. This table holds fewer than 130,000 distinct CDR3 sequences, around 12% found once. V lost 9 bases and J 1 base, leaving 9 bases between the germline ends. CDR1 and CDR2 from the germline V gene are SNHLY and FYNNEI. The CDR3 consists of 12 residues. This material consisted of whole blood, taken at baseline. The sequence derives from an adult who was a healthcare worker with PCR-confirmed SARS-CoV-2 infection or an uninfected control (not recorded which). The chain uses TRBV2 and TRBJ1-1; D gene uncertain. In nucleotides, the CDR3 is TGTGCCAGGAACCCGGGGAACACTGAAGCTTTCTTT. Its translation is CARNPGNTEAFF.